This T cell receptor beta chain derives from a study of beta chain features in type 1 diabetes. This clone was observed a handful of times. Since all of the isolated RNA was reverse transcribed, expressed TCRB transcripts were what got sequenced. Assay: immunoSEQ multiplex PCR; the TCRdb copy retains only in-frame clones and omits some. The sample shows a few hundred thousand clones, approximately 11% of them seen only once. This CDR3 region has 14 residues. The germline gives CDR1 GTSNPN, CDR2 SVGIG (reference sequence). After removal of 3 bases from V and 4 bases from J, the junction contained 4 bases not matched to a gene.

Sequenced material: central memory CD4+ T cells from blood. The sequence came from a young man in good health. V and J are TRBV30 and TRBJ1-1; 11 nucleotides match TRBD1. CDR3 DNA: TGTGCCTGGAGGGACAGGGGGCGCGCCACTGAAGCTTTCTTT. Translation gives CAWRDRGRATEAFF.